This T cell receptor (beta chain) was recorded in a study of T cell repertoires and HLA-DP antigens. About this clone itself: What it binds is not known.

V was cut by 5 bases and J by 2 bases, with 9 bases left in between. Germline V lookup: CDR1 MDHEN, CDR2 SYDVKM. CDR3 length equals 13 residues. Assay used: immunoSEQ multiplex PCR; TCRdb lists only in-frame clones, some missing. The table has some 110,000 clones, over 90% seen once. General study results and limits: Against both alloantigens, CD137+ clonality was similar, approximately 0.41. Total CD4+ responders were stimulated by HeLa antigen-presenting cells.

V gene TRBV28 combines with J gene TRBJ2-5; tentatively, D is TRBD2 (6 bases). This TCR was sampled from a woman aged 18-35 years in good health and CMV-seronegative. The sample comprised CD4+ T cells from PBMCs. The CDR3 here is CASSSGSQETQYF. Written as DNA, the CDR3 is TGTGCCAGCAGTAGCGGGTCGCAAGAGACCCAGTACTTC.